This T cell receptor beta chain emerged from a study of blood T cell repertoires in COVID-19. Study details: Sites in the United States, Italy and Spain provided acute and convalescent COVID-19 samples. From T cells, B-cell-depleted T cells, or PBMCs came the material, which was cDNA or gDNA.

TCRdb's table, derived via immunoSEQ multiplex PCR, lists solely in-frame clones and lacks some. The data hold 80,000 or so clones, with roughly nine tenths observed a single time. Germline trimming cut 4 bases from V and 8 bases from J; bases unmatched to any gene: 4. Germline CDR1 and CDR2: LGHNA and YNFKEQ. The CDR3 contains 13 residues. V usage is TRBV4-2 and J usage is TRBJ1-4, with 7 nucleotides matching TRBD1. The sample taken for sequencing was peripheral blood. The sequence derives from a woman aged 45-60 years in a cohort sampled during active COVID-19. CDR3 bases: TGTGCCAGCAGCCGACAGGGTCGAGAAAAACTGTTTTTT. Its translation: CASSRQGREKLFF.